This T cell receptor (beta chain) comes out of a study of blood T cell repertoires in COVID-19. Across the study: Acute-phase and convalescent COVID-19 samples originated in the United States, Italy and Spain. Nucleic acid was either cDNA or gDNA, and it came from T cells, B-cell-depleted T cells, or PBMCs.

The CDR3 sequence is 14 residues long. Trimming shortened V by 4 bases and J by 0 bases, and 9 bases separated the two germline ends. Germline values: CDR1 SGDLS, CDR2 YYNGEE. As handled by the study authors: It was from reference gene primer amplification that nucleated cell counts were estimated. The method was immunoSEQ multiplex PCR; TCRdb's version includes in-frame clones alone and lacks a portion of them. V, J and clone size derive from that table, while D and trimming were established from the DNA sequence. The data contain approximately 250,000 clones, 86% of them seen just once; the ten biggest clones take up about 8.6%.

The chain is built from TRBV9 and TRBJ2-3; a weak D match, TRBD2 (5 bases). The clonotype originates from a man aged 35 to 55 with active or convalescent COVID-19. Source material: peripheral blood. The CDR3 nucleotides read TGTGCCAGCAGCACTCGGACTAGCACAGATACGCAGTATTTT. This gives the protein CASSTRTSTDTQYF.